This TCR beta chain was sequenced in a study of blood T cell repertoires in COVID-19. Study in general: Sites in the United States, Italy and Spain provided acute and convalescent COVID-19 samples. In each case, the material was cDNA or gDNA derived from T cells, B-cell-depleted T cells, or PBMCs.

In the original analysis: Reference gene primer amplification yielded estimated nucleated cell counts. Assay: immunoSEQ multiplex PCR; the TCRdb copy retains only in-frame clones and omits some. The D gene and trimming were derived from the DNA, and the V and J assignments and clone size from that table. The table shows 150,000 to 200,000 clones, with 85% to 90% occurring only once. The origin of this receptor is a man aged 35-49 years with active or convalescent COVID-19. The sequencing input was peripheral blood.

Written as DNA, the CDR3 is TGTGCCAGCAGCACCGGTCCCCCTGGTGAGCAGTTCTTC. Translation gives CASSTGPPGEQFF. The V and J genes are TRBV5-6 and TRBJ2-1; D unclear. CDR1 is SGHDT and CDR2 is YYEEEE in the germline V gene. V gave up 4 bases and J gave up 9 bases, with 14 bases separating them. The CDR3 extends over 13 amino acids.